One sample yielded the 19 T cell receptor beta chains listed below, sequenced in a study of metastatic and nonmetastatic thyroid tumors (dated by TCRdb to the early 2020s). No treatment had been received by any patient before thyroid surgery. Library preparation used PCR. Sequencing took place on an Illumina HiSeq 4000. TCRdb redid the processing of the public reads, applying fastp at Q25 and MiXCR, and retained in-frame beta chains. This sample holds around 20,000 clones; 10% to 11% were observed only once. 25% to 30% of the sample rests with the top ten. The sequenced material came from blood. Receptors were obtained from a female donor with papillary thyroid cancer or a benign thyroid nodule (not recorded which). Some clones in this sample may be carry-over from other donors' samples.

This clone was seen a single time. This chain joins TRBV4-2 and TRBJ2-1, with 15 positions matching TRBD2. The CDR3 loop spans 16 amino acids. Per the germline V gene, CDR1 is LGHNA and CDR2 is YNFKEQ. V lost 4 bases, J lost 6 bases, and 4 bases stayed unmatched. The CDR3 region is CASSPWTSGGANEQFF. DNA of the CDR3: TGTGCCAGCAGCCCCTGGACTAGCGGGGGGGCCAATGAGCAGTTCTTC.

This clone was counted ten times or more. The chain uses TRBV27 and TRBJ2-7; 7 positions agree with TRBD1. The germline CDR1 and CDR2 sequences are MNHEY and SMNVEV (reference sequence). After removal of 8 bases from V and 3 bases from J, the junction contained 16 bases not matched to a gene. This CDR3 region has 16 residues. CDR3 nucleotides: TGTGCCAGCCGACAATACTCGACCGGGACAGACTACGAGCAGTACTTC. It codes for CASRQYSTGTDYEQYF.

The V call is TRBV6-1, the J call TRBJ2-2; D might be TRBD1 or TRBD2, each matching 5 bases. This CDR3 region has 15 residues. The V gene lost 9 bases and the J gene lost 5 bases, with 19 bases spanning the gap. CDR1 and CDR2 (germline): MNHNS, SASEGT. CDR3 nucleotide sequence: TGTGCCAGGGGAAAGGCAGGGACCAAGACCGGGGAGCTGTTTTTT. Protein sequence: CARGKAGTKTGELFF.

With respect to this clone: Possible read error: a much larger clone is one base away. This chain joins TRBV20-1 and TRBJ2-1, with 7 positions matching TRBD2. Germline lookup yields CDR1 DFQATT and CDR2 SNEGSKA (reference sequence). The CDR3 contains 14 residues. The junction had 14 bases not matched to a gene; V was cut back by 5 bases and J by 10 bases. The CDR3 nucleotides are TGCAGTGCTGGACTTCTGTTGCGGGAGAAGGAGCAGTTCTTC. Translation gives CSAGLLLREKEQFF.

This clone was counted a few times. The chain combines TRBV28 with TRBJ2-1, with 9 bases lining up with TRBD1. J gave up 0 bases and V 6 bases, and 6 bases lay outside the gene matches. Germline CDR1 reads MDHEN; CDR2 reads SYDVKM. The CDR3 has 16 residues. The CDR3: CASRVTGQGSYNEQFF. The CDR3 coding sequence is TGTGCCAGCAGAGTAACGGGACAGGGCTCCTACAATGAGCAGTTCTTC.

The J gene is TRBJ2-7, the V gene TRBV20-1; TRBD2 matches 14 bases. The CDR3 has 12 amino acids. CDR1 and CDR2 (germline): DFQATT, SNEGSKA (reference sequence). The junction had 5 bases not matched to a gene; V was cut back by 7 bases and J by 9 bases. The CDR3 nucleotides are TGCAGTGGACTAGCGGGAGGGCCTGGGCAGTACTTC. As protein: CSGLAGGPGQYF.

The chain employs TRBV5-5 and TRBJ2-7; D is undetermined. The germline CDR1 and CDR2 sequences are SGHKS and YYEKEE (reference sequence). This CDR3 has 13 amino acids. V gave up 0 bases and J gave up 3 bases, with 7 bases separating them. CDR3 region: CASSLDAYYEQYF. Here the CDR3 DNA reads TGTGCCAGCAGCTTGGACGCTTACTACGAGCAGTACTTC.

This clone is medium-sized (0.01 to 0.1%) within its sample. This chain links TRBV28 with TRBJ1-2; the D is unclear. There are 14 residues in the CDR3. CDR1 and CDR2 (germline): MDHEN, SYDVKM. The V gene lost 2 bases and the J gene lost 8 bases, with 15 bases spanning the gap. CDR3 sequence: CASSLSTGTGGYTF. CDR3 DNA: TGTGCCAGCAGTTTAAGTACGGGAACGGGGGGCTACACCTTC.

The CDR3 nucleotides are TGTGCCAGCAAAGGTGGTTCGGGGCATGAGCAGTTCTTC. Its protein product is CASKGGSGHEQFF. The chain carries TRBV6-1 and TRBJ2-1; either TRBD1 or TRBD2 may supply D (5 bases each). The germline gives CDR1 MNHNS, CDR2 SASEGT. The CDR3 loop spans 13 amino acids. V lost 7 bases and J lost 8, with 15 bases in between.

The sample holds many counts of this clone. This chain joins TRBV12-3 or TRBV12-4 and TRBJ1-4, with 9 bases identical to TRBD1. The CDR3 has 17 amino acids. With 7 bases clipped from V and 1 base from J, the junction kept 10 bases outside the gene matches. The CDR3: CASTTGTGMGTNEKLFF. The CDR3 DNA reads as TGTGCCAGCACTACAGGGACAGGGATGGGAACTAATGAAAAACTGTTTTTT.

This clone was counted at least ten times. This CDR3 reads CASSVATGAGANVLTF. The CDR3 DNA reads as TGTGCCAGCAGCGTAGCTACAGGGGCTGGGGCCAACGTCCTGACTTTC. The gene calls are TRBV9 and TRBJ2-6; TRBD1 aligns across 7 bases. The CDR3 runs to 16 residues. The germline CDR1 and CDR2 sequences are SGDLS and YYNGEE. The trim removed 0 bases at V and 2 bases at J, leaving 2 bases unmatched.

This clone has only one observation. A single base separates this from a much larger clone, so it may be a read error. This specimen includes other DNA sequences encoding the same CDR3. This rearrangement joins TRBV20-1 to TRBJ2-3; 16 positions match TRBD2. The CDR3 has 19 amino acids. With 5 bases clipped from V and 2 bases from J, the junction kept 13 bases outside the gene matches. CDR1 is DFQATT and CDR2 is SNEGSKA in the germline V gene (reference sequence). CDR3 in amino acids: CSAPRLLGLAGGNTDTQYF. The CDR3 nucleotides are TGCAGTGCTCCACGACTTCTGGGACTAGCGGGAGGGAACACAGATACGCAGTATTTT.

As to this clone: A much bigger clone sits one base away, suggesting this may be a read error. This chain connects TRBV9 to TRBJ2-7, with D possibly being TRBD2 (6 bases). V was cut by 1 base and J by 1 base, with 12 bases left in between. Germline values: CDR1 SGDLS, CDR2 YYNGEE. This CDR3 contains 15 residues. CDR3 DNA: TGTGCCAGCAGCGTATCTCCTAGCGAGTCCTACGAGCAGTACTTC. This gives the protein CASSVSPSESYEQYF. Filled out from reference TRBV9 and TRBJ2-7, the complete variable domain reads DSGVTQTPKHLITATGQRVTLRCSPRSGDLSVYWYQQSLDQGLQFLIQYYNGEERAKGNILERFSAQQFPDLHSELNLSSLELGDSALYFCASSVSPSESYEQYFGPGTRLTVT.

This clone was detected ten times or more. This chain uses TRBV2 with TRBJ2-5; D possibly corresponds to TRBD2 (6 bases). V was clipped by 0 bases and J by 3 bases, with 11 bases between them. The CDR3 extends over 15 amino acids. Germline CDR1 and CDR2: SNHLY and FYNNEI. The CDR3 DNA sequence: TGTGCCAGCAGTGAAGCAGGCCTAGCGAAAGAGACCCAGTACTTC. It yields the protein CASSEAGLAKETQYF. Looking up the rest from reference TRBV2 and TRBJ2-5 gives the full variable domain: EPEVTQTPSHQVTQMGQEVILRCVPISNHLYFYWYRQILGQKVEFLVSFYNNEISEKSEIFDDQFSVERPDGSNFTLKIRSTKLEDSAMYFCASSEAGLAKETQYFGPGTRLLVL.

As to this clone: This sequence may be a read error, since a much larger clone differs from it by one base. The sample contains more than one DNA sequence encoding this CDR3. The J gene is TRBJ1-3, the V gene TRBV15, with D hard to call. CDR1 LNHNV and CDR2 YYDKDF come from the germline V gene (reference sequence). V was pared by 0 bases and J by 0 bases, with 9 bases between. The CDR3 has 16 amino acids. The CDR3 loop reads CATSREQSDSGNTIYF. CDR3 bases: TGTGCCACCAGCAGAGAGCAGTCAGACTCTGGAAACACCATATATTTT.

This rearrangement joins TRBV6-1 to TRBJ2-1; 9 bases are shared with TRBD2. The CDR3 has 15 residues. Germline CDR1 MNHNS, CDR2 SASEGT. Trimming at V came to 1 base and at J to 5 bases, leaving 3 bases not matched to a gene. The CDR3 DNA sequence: TGTGCCAGCAGTGAAGTAGCGGGAGAGGACAATGAGCAGTTCTTC. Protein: CASSEVAGEDNEQFF.

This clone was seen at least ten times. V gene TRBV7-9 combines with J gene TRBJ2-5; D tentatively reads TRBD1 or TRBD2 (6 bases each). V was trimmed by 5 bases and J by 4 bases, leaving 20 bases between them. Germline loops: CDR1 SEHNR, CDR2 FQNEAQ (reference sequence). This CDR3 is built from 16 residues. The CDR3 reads CASSPPTVGGGETQYF. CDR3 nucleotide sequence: TGTGCCAGCAGCCCACCCACAGTGGGGGGCGGAGAGACCCAGTACTTC.

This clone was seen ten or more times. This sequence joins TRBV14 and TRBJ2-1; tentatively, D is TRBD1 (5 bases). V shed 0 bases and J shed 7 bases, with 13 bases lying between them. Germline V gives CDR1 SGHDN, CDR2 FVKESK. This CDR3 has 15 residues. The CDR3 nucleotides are TGTGCCAGCAGCCAAGATCCCCAGGGTTGGAATGAGCAGTTCTTC. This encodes CASSQDPQGWNEQFF.

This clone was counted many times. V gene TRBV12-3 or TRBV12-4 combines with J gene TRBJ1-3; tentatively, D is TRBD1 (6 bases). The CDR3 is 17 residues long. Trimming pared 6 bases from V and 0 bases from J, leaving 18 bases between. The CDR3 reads CASSRDKWRSSGNTIYF. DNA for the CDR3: TGTGCCAGCAGCCGGGACAAGTGGAGAAGCTCTGGAAACACCATATATTTT.